This passage covers 6 T cell receptor beta chains from one sample sequenced in a study of Graves' ophthalmopathy and Graves' hyperthyroidism (dated by TCRdb to the late 2010s). Instrument on record: Illumina HiSeq 2000. For repertoire sequencing, the TCR beta CDR3 regions were amplified from RNA transcripts. The first round was an RT-PCR using HTBI primers with the Qiagen OneStep RT-PCR kit, and this first round was followed by a second-round multiplex PCR, then size selection and purification. Clones were called with MiXCR by TCRdb after fastp trimmed the public reads at Q25, and only in-frame beta chains were retained. Each CDR3 protein gets just one entry, which takes the most common genes and DNA from the rows behind it. This sample is represented by a few hundred thousand distinct CDR3 sequences; roughly 17% of them were singletons. The ten largest clones capture 2.4% of the sample. The sequencing sample was made of peripheral blood. These TCRs come from an adult woman with stable Graves' hyperthyroidism.

This clonotype has just a few counts. The rearrangement links TRBV6-5 to TRBJ2-7, with a tentative D call TRBD1 (5 bases). The CDR3 has 13 amino acids. Trimming removed 4 bases from V and 4 bases from J, with 11 bases in between. Per germline, CDR1 MNHEY and CDR2 SVGAGI. The CDR3 coding sequence is TGTGCCAGCAGTTTGACAGCAGAATACGAGCAGTACTTC. Translated, it gives CASSLTAEYEQYF.

In this sample, this clonotype turned up a few times. A read error is possible here, since a much larger clone lies one base away. This CDR3 is CTSSLTGGGMSTEAFF. For the CDR3, the DNA is TGTACCAGCAGTTTGACTGGGGGCGGTATGAGCACTGAAGCTTTCTTT. The V and J genes are TRBV28 and TRBJ1-1, with a possible D match to TRBD1 (6 bases). In germline, CDR1 is MDHEN, CDR2 SYDVKM. This CDR3 contains 16 residues.

This clonotype has only one observation. The chain is built from TRBV2 and TRBJ2-5; tentative D call: TRBD2 (7 bases). This CDR3 comprises 14 residues. Germline V lookup: CDR1 SNHLY, CDR2 FYNNEI. The V end lost 6 bases, the J end lost 5 bases, and 16 bases lay between the germline ends. The CDR3 sequence: CASRLGGLAETQYF. The CDR3 DNA sequence: TGTGCCAGCAGACTGGGGGGGCTAGCCGAGACCCAGTACTTC. Full variable domain (missing parts from reference TRBV2 and TRBJ2-5): EPEVTQTPSHQVTQMGQEVILRCVPISNHLYFYWYRQILGQKVEFLVSFYNNEISEKSEIFDDQFSVERPDGSNFTLKIRSTKLEDSAMYFCASRLGGLAETQYFGPGTRLLVL.

This clonotype has a count of ten or more. The rearrangement joins TRBV4-3 to TRBJ1-1, with D possibly being TRBD1 (6 bases). CDR3 length: 17 residues. Germline lookup yields CDR1 LGHNA and CDR2 YSLEER. V was pared by 1 base and J by 0 bases, with 15 bases between. CDR3 in DNA: TGCGCCAGCAGCCAAGCTGGGAAGGGGGTTATGAACACTGAAGCTTTCTTT. Translation: CASSQAGKGVMNTEAFF.

This clonotype was detected a few times. This sequence may be a read error, since a much larger clone differs from it by one base. The rearrangement joins TRBV19 to TRBJ1-2; D uncertain. The CDR3 is 14 residues long. Germline V gene lookup returns CDR1 LNHDA and CDR2 SQIVND (reference sequence). In nucleotides, the CDR3 is TGTGCCAGTAGAGCCCTAGGACTTAACTATGGCTACAGCTTC. It is translated as CASRALGLNYGYSF.

There are many counts of this clonotype. This rearrangement joins TRBV4-3 to TRBJ2-7; 7 nucleotides match TRBD1. V dropped 2 bases and J dropped 0; count of bases not matched to a gene: 4. Germline CDR1 is LGHNA and CDR2 is YSLEER. CDR3 length equals 15 residues. CDR3 in amino acids: CASSQSTGSSYEQYF. CDR3 nucleotide sequence: TGCGCCAGCAGCCAATCGACAGGGAGCTCCTACGAGCAGTACTTC.